The clone carrying this T cell receptor (beta chain) appeared many times. V lost 0 bases, J lost 5 bases, and 13 bases lay in between. This CDR3 comprises 15 residues. Germline lookup yields CDR1 LGHNA and CDR2 YSLEER. Documented time point: healthy volunteer bleed at 2 weeks. Unfractionated whole blood yielded the extracted total RNA. The data are from a study of human T cells and chemical hapten exposure. TCRdb reprocessed the RACE reads via MiXCR and lists one record per CDR3 protein. The sample has roughly 130,000 distinct CDR3 sequences; approximately 9.5% are singletons. The receptor was derived from a male donor in good health. Some clones in this sample may be carry-over from other donors' samples. The source material was whole blood. The chain joins TRBV4-3 to TRBJ1-1, with a possible D match to TRBD1 (5 bases). CDR3 DNA sequence: TGCGCCAGCAGCCAAGACCGGGACTTTGGGACTGAAGCTTTCTTT. Translated: CASSQDRDFGTEAFF.